One T cell receptor (beta chain) is described in this entry. A deep-level run was used for the assay. The genomic DNA of each subset was split evenly across several immunoSEQ plates. The input for sorted-subset replicate PCRs was about 200 ng DNA, around 30,000 T cell genomes. Some clones are missing from TCRdb's copy, which holds only in-frame ones; the method was immunoSEQ multiplex PCR. The top ten hold around 0.25% of the sample, which has fewer than 1 million clones, 96% seen once. This sample was taken from a study of shared clonotypes between healthy human individuals. Study-wide context: Each donor contributed plates that comprised three CD4 naive, three CD4 memory, two CD8 naive and one CD8 memory.

CD8 cells regarded as naive lacked CD45RO, were positively chosen for CCR7, and omitted terminally differentiated effector memory CD45RA+ cells. CDR1 is SGHAT and CDR2 is FQNNGV in the germline V gene. V lost 2 bases, J lost 12 bases, and 29 bases lay in between. This CDR3 spans 17 amino acids. The sequenced sample consisted of naive CD8+ T cells sorted from blood. The chain combines TRBV11-2 with TRBJ2-7, with D possibly being TRBD1 (5 bases). This TCR was recovered from a man younger than 45 in good health. The CDR3 DNA is TGTGCCAGCAGCTTAAAACCCCGTCCCGGACAAAAATCCGACTGGTACTTC. This encodes CASSLKPRPGQKSDWYF. The full variable domain, rest sourced from reference TRBV11-2 and TRBJ2-7, is EAGVAQSPRYKIIEKRQSVAFWCNPISGHATLYWYQQILGQGPKLLIQFQNNGVVDDSQLPKDRFSAERLKGVDSTLKIQPAKLEDSAVYLCASSLKPRPGQKSDWYFGPGTRLTVT.